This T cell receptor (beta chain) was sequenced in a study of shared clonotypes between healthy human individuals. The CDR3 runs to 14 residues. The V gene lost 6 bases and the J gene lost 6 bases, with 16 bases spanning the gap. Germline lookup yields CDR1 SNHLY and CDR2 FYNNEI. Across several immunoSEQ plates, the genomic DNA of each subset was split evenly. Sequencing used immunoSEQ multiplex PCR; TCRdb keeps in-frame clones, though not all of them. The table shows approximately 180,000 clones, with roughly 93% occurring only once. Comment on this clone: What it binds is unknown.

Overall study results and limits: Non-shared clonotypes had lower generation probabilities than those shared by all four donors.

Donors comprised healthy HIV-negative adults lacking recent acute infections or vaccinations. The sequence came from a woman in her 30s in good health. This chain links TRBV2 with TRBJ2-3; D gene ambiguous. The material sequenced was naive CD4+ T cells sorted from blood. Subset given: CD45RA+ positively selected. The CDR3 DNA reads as TGTGCCAGCAGCCAGGTCCCATCTGGTGATACGCAGTATTTT. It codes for CASSQVPSGDTQYF.